These 19 T cell receptor beta chains share one sample of origin, sequenced in a study of immune evolution from preneoplasia to lung adenocarcinoma. Clones were read by immunoSEQ multiplex PCR, and TCRdb kept only the in-frame ones, dropping some. The sample contains over 6,500 clones, around 81% of which appear only once. The sample comprised FFPE adjacent normal lung tissue. Every receptor here comes from a person aged 70 to 85 with lung adenocarcinoma.

The genes are TRBV7-9 and TRBJ1-1; 10 positions match TRBD1. V trimming: 5 bases; J trimming: 11 bases; junction bases outside the gene matches: 2. From germline, CDR1 is SEHNR and CDR2 FQNEAQ (reference sequence). The CDR3 has 11 residues. CDR3 amino acids: CASSLGQGAFF. The CDR3 bases are TGTGCCAGCAGCCTGGGACAGGGGGCTTTCTTT.

This clone was seen a handful of times. The V and J genes are TRBV28 and TRBJ2-7; 7 positions agree with TRBD1. V lost 5 bases to trimming and J lost 5 bases; unmatched junction nucleotides: 9. Looked up from germline, CDR1 is MDHEN and CDR2 is SYDVKM. This CDR3 region has 14 residues. The DNA of the CDR3 is TGTGCCAGCAGTCCCCCCGGGACAGACGACGAGCAGTACTTC. Translating it yields CASSPPGTDDEQYF. The full variable domain, its missing parts supplied by reference TRBV28 and TRBJ2-7, is DVKVTQSSRYLVKRTGEKVFLECVQDMDHENMFWYRQDPGLGLRLIYFSYDVKMKEKGDIPEGYSVSREKKERFSLILESASTNQTSMYLCASSPPGTDDEQYFGPGTRLTVT.

In regard to this clone: Other DNA sequences in this sample translate to the same CDR3. The chain links TRBV28 to TRBJ2-1, with D perhaps matching TRBD2 (6 bases). The germline CDR1 and CDR2 sequences are MDHEN and SYDVKM. The CDR3 spans 15 residues. The ends were cut back, 5 bases at V and 4 bases at J, with 15 bases in the middle. CDR3 loop: CASSAYGTEYNEQFF. CDR3 nucleotide sequence: TGTGCCAGCAGTGCATACGGGACTGAATACAATGAGCAGTTCTTC.

The chain couples TRBV5-4 to TRBJ2-3; D possibly corresponds to TRBD2 (7 bases). This CDR3 spans 14 amino acids. The V gene lost 0 bases and the J gene lost 6 bases, with 11 bases spanning the gap. Germline V gene lookup returns CDR1 SGHNT and CDR2 YYREEE (reference sequence). The CDR3 reads CASSLGGGEDTQYF. CDR3 DNA sequence: TGTGCCAGCAGCTTGGGGGGGGGCGAGGATACGCAGTATTTT.

This clone has a handful of counts. The V call is TRBV30, the J call TRBJ1-2; the D is unclear. Germline values: CDR1 GTSNPN, CDR2 SVGIG (reference sequence). The CDR3 is made up of 13 amino acids. Trimming took off 0 bases at V and 8 bases at J, with 13 bases between the two ends. CDR3: CAWSVRLERGYTF. The DNA of the CDR3 is TGTGCCTGGAGTGTAAGGCTTGAGAGAGGCTACACCTTC.

The chain couples TRBV18 to TRBJ2-1; 7 nucleotides line up with TRBD1. Trimming took 3 bases from V and 3 from J; bases not matched to a gene: 2. Germline CDR1 and CDR2: KGHSH and LQKENI. This CDR3 is 14 amino acids long. This CDR3 is CASSPGQNYNEQFF. The DNA for the CDR3 is TGTGCCAGCTCACCGGGACAGAACTACAATGAGCAGTTCTTC.

The chain has TRBV11-2 and TRBJ2-1; 9 bases are a match to TRBD2. The germline gives CDR1 SGHAT, CDR2 FQNNGV. Germline trimming cut 2 bases from V and 8 bases from J; bases unmatched to any gene: 7. The CDR3 totals 15 residues. The CDR3 DNA sequence: TGTGCCAGCAGCTTACTGGGTAGCGGGAGCGATGAGCAGTTCTTC. Its protein is CASSLLGSGSDEQFF.

Of note for this clone: One end of the junction does not line up with germline, which may come from a read error. The J gene is TRBJ1-2, the V gene TRBV7-9, with D possibly TRBD1 on 5 matching bases. The CDR3 spans 11 residues. Germline CDR1 SEHNR, CDR2 FQNEAQ (reference sequence). In nucleotides, the CDR3 is TGTGCCAGCAGCACCTCCAATGGGGCCAACTTC. Protein sequence: CASSTSNGANF.

V usage is TRBV9 and J usage is TRBJ1-3, with D possibly TRBD1 on 5 matching bases. Germline V gene data show CDR1 as SGDLS and CDR2 as YYNGEE. There are 15 residues in the CDR3. Trimming stripped 0 bases from V and 1 base from J, with 8 bases between. The CDR3: CASSVGDGSGNTIYF. In DNA form, the CDR3 reads TGTGCCAGCAGCGTAGGGGACGGTTCTGGAAACACCATATATTTT.

The chain joins TRBV30 to TRBJ2-7; D unresolved. The V end was cut by 0 bases, the J end by 1 base, with 7 bases between. The CDR3 covers 13 residues. Germline assignment: CDR1 GTSNPN and CDR2 SVGIG (reference sequence). The CDR3 DNA reads TGTGCCTGGAGTGTTGGCCAGTCCTACGAGCAGTACTTC. Translation: CAWSVGQSYEQYF.

The chain is built from TRBV5-6 and TRBJ2-7, with D possibly being TRBD1 or TRBD2 (5 bases each). With 0 bases removed from V and 3 bases from J, the gap between germline ends came to 16 bases. CDR3 length: 16 amino acids. Per germline, CDR1 SGHDT and CDR2 YYEEEE. The CDR3 is CASSLALGDGYYEQYF. The CDR3 DNA sequence: TGTGCCAGCAGCTTGGCCCTAGGGGACGGATACTACGAGCAGTACTTC.

V usage is TRBV28 and J usage is TRBJ2-7, with D perhaps matching TRBD1 (6 bases). The CDR3 length is 15 residues. The V and J ends lost 2 bases and 13 bases respectively, with 24 bases between them. Per the germline V gene, CDR1 is MDHEN and CDR2 is SYDVKM. CDR3 nucleotides: TGTGCCAGCAGTTTAACGGGCGCGGGCCAGGGGAAGTTCTACTTC. Translating it yields CASSLTGAGQGKFYF.

The chain recombines TRBV6-1 with TRBJ2-2; no definite D call. The CDR3 covers 12 residues. The V gene lost 3 bases and the J gene lost 7 bases, with 6 bases spanning the gap. Germline values: CDR1 MNHNS, CDR2 SASEGT. CDR3 sequence (DNA): TGTGCCAGCAGTGACATAGGCGGGGAGCTGTTTTTT. It is translated as CASSDIGGELFF.

V usage is TRBV4-1 and J usage is TRBJ2-3; weak D call: TRBD1 (5 bases). Looked up from germline, CDR1 is MGHRA and CDR2 is YSYEKL. Between the trimmed V and J ends, which lost 3 bases and 6 bases, there was a span of 10 bases. The CDR3 loop spans 13 amino acids. The CDR3 reads CASSHLGADTQYF. The CDR3 DNA sequence: TGCGCCAGCAGCCATCTAGGGGCGGATACGCAGTATTTT.

The V and J genes are TRBV6-4 and TRBJ1-5, with 8 bases that match TRBD1. The CDR3 runs 13 residues. CDR1 is MRHNA, CDR2 SNTAGT, per germline. With 5 bases clipped from V and 7 bases from J, the junction kept 4 bases outside the gene matches. CDR3 loop: CASSTQGGQPQHF. CDR3 in DNA: TGTGCCAGCAGTACACAGGGGGGGCAGCCCCAGCATTTT.

The chain joins TRBV7-8 to TRBJ1-5; 8 bases match TRBD1. V lost 1 base and J lost 6; bases outside the gene matches: 8. The V gene's germline CDR1 is SGHVS and CDR2 FQNEAQ. This CDR3 is 16 amino acids long. The CDR3 bases are TGTGCCAGCAGCTTAGGGACAGGGATTAGTTTTCAGCCCCAGCATTTT. Protein product: CASSLGTGISFQPQHF.

The V and J genes are TRBV29-1 and TRBJ2-2, with 8 positions matching TRBD1. After removal of 6 bases from V and 6 bases from J, the junction contained 3 bases not matched to a gene. Germline V gene sequence: CDR1 SQVTM, CDR2 ANQGSEA. CDR3 size: 12 residues. DNA of the CDR3: TGCAGCGTCGGACAGGGCGCCGGGGAGCTGTTTTTT. Translated, it gives CSVGQGAGELFF.

This clone was recorded once. V and J are TRBV28 and TRBJ1-3, with TRBD1 matching over 8 bases. The CDR3 has 16 residues. V lost 0 bases, J lost 0 bases, and 1 base stayed unmatched. The germline V gene has CDR1 MDHEN and CDR2 SYDVKM. The CDR3 protein is CASSLWGTGSGNTIYF. CDR3 bases: TGTGCCAGCAGTTTATGGGGGACAGGCTCTGGAAACACCATATATTTT.

This sequence joins TRBV2 and TRBJ2-3; 8 bases align to TRBD1. Germline V gene sequence: CDR1 SNHLY, CDR2 FYNNEI. This CDR3 contains 15 residues. Trimming took 4 bases from V and 4 from J; bases not matched to a gene: 7. The CDR3 DNA sequence: TGTGCCAGCAGTGGCGGCAGGGGGCGAGCAGATACGCAGTATTTT. Its protein is CASSGGRGRADTQYF.